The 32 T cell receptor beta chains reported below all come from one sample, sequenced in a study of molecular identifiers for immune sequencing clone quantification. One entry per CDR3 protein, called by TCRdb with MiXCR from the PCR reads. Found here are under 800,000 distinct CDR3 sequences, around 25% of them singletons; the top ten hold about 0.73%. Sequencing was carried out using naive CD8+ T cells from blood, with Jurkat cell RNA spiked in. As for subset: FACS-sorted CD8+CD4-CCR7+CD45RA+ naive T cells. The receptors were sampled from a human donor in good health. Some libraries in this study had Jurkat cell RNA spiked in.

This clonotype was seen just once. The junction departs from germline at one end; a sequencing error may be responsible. The CDR3 here is CASLQVLIGTSQEAQYF. The CDR3 DNA sequence: TGTGCCAGCCTTCAGGTCCTCATTGGCACCAGCCAAGAGGCCCAGTACTTC. The rearrangement links TRBV5-3 to TRBJ2-5; D is uncertain. TRBV5-3 is identified as an open reading frame with a role that is uncertain. The CDR3 sequence is 17 residues long.

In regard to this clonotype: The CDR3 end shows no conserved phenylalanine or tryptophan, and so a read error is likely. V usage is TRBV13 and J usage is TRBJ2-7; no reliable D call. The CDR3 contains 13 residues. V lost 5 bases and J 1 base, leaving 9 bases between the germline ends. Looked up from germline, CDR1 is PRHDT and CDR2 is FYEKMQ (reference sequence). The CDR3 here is CASSPGRSYEQYS. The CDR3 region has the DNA TGTGCCAGCAGCCCTGGACGGTCCTACGAGCAGTACTCC.

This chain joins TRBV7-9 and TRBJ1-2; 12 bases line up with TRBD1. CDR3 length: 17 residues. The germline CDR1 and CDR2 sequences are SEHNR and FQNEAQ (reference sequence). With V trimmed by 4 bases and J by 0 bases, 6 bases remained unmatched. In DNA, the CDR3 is TGTGCCAGCAGCTCCGGGACAGGGGGCGCCTCTAACTATGGCTACACCTTC. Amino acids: CASSSGTGGASNYGYTF.

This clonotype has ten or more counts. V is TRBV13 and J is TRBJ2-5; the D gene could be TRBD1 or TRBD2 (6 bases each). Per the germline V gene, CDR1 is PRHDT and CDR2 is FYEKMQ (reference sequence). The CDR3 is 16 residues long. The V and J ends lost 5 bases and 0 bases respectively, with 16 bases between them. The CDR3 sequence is CASSPRRGENQETQYF. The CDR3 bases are TGTGCCAGCAGCCCCCGGAGGGGGGAGAACCAAGAGACCCAGTACTTC.

The CDR3 nucleotides read TGTGCCAGCAGCTTAAGCGGCGGGGGTCACGAAAAACTGTTTTTT. The encoded protein is CASSLSGGGHEKLFF. The chain uses TRBV13 and TRBJ1-4; maybe TRBD1 (5 bases). Germline loops: CDR1 PRHDT, CDR2 FYEKMQ (reference sequence). This CDR3 contains 15 residues. Trimming took off 2 bases at V and 8 bases at J, with 15 bases between the two ends.

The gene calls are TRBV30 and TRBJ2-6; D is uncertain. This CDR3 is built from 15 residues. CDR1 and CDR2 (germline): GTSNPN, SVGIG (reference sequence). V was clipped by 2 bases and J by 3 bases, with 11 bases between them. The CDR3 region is CAWSREGYGANVLTF. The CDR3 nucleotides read TGTGCCTGGAGTCGTGAAGGTTATGGGGCCAACGTCCTGACTTTC.

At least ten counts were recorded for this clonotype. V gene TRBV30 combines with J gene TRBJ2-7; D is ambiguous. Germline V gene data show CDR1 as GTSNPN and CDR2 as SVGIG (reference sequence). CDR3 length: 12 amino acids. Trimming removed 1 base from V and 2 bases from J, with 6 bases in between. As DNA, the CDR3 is TGTGCCTGGAGTGCGGACCCCTACGAGCAGTACTTC. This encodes CAWSADPYEQYF. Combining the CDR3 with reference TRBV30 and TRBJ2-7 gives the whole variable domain SQTIHQWPATLVQPVGSPLSLECTVEGTSNPNLYWYRQAAGRGLQLLFYSVGIGQISSEVPQNLSASRPQDRQFILSSKKLLLSDSGFYLCAWSADPYEQYFGPGTRLTVT.

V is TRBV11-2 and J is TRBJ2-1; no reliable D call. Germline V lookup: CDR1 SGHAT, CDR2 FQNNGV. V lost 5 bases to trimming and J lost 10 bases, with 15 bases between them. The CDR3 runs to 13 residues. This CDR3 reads CASSLLPSAEQFF. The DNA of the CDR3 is TGTGCCAGCAGCCTCCTCCCCAGCGCCGAGCAGTTCTTC. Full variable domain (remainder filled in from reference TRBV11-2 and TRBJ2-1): EAGVAQSPRYKIIEKRQSVAFWCNPISGHATLYWYQQILGQGPKLLIQFQNNGVVDDSQLPKDRFSAERLKGVDSTLKIQPAKLEDSAVYLCASSLLPSAEQFFGPGTRLTVL.

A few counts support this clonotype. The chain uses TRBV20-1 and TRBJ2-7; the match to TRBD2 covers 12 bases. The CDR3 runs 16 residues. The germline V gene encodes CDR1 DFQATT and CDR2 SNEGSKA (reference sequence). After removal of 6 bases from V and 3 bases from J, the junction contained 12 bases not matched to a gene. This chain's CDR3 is CSAPNPLAGGRYEQYF. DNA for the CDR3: TGCAGTGCCCCAAATCCCCTAGCGGGAGGGCGCTACGAGCAGTACTTC.

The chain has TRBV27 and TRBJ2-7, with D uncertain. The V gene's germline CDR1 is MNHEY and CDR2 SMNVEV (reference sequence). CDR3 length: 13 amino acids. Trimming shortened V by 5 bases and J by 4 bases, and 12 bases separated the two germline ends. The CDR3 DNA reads TGTGCCAGCAGTCCGTCGTTCGGATACGAGCAGTACTTC. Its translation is CASSPSFGYEQYF.

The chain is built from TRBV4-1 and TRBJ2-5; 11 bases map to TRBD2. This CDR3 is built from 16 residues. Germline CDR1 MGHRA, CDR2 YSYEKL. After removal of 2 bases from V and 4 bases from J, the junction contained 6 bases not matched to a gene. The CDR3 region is CASSQLAGGPPETQYF. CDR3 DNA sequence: TGCGCCAGCAGCCAATTAGCGGGAGGGCCCCCAGAGACCCAGTACTTC.

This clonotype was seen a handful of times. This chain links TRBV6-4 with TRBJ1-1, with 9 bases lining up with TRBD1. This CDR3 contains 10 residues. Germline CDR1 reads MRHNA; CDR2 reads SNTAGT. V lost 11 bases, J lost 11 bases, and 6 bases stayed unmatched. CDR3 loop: CARTGVWAFF. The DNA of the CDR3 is TGTGCCCGGACAGGGGTATGGGCTTTCTTT.

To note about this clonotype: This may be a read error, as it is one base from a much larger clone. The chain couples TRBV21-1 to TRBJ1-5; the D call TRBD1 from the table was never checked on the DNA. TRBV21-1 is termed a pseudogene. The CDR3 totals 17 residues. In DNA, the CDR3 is TGTGCCAGCAGCACCTACGACAGGGGGCCTTCATGGCAGCACCAGCATTTT. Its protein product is CASSTYDRGPSWQHQHF.

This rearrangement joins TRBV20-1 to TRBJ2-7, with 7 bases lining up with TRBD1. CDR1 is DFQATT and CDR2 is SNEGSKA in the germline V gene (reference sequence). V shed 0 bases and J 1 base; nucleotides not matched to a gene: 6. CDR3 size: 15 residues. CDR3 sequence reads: CSARDSGTASYEQYF. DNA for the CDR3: TGCAGTGCTAGAGATTCAGGGACAGCGTCCTACGAGCAGTACTTC.

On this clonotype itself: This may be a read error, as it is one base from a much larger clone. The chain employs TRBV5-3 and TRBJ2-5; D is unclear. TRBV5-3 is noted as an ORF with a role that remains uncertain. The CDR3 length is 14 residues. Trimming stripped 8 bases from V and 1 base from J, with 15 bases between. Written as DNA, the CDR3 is TGTGCCAGCTACCATAGCCTAAGCCAAGAGACCCAGTACTTC. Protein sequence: CASYHSLSQETQYF.

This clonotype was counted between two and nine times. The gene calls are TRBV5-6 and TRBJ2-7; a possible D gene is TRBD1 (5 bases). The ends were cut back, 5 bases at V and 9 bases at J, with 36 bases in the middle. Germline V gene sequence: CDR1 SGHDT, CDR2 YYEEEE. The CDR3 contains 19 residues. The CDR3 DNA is TGTGCCAGCAGGATAAGACAGTTGATACGCGGTGGGGAATCGAAAGGGCAGTACTTC. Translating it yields CASRIRQLIRGGESKGQYF.

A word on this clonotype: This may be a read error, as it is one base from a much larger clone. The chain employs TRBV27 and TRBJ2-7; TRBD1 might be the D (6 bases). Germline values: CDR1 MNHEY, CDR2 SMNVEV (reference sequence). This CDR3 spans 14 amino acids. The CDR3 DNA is TGTGCCAGCAGTCGGACGGACAGCTCCTGCGAGCAGTACTTC. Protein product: CASSRTDSSCEQYF.

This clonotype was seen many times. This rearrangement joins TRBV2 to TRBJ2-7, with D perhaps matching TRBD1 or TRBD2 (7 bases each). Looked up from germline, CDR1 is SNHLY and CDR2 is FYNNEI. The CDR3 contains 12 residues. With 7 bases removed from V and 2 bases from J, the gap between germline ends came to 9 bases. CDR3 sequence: CASTGGAYEQYF. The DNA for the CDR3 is TGTGCCAGCACAGGGGGGGCCTACGAGCAGTACTTC.

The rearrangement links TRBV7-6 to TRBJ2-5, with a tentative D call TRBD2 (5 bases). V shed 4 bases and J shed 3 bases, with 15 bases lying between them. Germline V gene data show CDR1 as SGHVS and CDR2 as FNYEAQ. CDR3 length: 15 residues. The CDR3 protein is CASSSYPSGEETQYF. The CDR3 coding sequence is TGTGCCAGCAGCTCCTACCCCAGCGGCGAAGAGACCCAGTACTTC.

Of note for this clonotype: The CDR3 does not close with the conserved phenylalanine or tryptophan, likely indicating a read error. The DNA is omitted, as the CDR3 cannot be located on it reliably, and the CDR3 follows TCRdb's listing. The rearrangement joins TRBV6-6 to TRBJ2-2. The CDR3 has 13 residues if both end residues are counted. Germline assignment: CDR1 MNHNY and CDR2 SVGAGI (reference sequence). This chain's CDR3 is CASSYSTAGELLV.

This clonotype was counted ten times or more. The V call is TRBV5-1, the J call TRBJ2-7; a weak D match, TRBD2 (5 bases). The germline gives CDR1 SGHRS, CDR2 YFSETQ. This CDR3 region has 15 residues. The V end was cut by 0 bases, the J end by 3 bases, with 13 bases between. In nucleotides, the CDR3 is TGCGCCAGCAGCTTGGCCAGAGGGAGAGTCTACGAGCAGTACTTC. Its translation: CASSLARGRVYEQYF.

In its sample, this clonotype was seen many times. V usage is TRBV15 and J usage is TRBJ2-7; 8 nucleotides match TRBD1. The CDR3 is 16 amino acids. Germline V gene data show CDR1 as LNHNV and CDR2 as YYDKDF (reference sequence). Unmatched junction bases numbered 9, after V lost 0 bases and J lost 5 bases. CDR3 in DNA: TGTGCCACCAGCAGAGATGTCGGCAGGGGGCACCACGAGCAGTACTTC. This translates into CATSRDVGRGHHEQYF.

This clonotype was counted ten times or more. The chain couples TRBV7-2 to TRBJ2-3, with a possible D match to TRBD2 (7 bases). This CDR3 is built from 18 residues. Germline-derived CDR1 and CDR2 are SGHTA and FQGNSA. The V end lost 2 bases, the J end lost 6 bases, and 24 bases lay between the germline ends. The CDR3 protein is CASSLPALWGGPGDTQYF. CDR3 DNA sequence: TGTGCCAGCAGCTTACCCGCCCTTTGGGGGGGGCCTGGTGATACGCAGTATTTT.

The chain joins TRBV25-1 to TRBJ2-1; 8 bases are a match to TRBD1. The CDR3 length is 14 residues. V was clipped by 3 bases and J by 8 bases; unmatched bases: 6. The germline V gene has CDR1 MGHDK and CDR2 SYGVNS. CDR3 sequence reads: CASSDYDRGHEQFF. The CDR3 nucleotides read TGTGCCAGCAGTGACTACGACAGGGGCCATGAGCAGTTCTTC.

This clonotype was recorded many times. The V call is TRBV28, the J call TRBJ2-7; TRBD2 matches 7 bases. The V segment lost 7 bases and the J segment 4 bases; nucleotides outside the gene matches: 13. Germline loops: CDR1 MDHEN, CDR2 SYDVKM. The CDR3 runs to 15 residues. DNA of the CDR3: TGTGCCAGCACTCTAGCGGAGGTCGGGTATTACGAGCAGTACTTC. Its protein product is CASTLAEVGYYEQYF.

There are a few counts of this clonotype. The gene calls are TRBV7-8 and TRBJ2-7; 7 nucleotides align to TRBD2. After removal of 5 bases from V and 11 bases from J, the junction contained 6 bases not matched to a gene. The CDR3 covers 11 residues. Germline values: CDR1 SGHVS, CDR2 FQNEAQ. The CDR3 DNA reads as TGTGCCAGCAGCGGGGAGGGAGGCAAGTACTTC. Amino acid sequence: CASSGEGGKYF.

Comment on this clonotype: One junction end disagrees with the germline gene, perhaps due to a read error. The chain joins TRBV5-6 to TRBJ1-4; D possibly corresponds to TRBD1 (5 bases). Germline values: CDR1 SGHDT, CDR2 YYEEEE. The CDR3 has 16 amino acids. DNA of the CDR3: TGTGTCAGCAGCTCCGAGGTGGGGCAGCCGGGTGAAAAACTGTTTTTT. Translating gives CVSSSEVGQPGEKLFF.

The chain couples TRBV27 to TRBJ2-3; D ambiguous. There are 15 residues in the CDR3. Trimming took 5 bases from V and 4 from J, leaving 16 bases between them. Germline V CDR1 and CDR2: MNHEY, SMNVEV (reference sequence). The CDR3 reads CASSGIEVNSDTQYF. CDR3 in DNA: TGTGCCAGCAGTGGTATAGAAGTAAACTCAGATACGCAGTATTTT.

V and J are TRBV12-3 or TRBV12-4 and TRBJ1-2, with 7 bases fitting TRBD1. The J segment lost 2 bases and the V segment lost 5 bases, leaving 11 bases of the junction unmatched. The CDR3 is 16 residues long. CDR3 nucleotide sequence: TGTGCCAGCAGTCCCGACAGGGTTGATGCAAACTATGGCTACACCTTC. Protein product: CASSPDRVDANYGYTF.

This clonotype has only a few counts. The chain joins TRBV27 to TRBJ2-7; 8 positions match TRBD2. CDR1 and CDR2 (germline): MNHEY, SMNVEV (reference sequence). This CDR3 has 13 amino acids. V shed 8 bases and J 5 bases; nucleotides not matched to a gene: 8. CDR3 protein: CASGGTSINEQYF. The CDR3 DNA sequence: TGTGCCAGCGGAGGGACTAGTATCAACGAGCAGTACTTC.

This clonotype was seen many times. The CDR3 sequence: CASSYSRRQETQYF. The CDR3 nucleotides read TGTGCCAGCAGTTACTCGAGGCGCCAAGAGACCCAGTACTTC. The chain couples TRBV6-2 or TRBV6-3 to TRBJ2-5; D not certain. CDR3 size: 14 residues. V dropped 0 bases and J dropped 1 base, with 6 bases sitting between them. The germline V gene has CDR1 MNHEY and CDR2 SVGEGT.

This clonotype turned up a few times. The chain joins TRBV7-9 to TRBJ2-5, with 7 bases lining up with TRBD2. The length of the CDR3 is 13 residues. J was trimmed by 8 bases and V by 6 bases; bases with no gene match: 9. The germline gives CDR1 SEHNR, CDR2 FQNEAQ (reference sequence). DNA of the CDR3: TGTGCCAGCAGGACAGCAGGGAGGGATACCCAGTACTTC. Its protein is CASRTAGRDTQYF.